Below, one TCR beta chain is given with its context. These data come from a study of blood T cells in healthy people across ages. Together with a sample-barcoded 5' primer, a J-beta primer mix was included in a second PCR lasting roughly 6 to 12 cycles. MiXCR, run by TCRdb on the 5' RACE reads, gives a single entry per CDR3 protein. Of roughly 1.9 million distinct CDR3 sequences listed, roughly two fifths are singletons. CDR1 is SGHTA, CDR2 FQGNSA, per germline. The CDR3 runs to 14 residues. V shed 7 bases and J 0 bases; nucleotides not matched to a gene: 4. This clonotype was sampled from a human donor in good health. The chain uses TRBV7-2 and TRBJ2-7, with 9 bases matching TRBD1. The sample was blood. The chain's CDR3 is CASNDRGSSYEQYF. The CDR3 DNA reads TGTGCCAGCAACGACAGGGGGAGCTCCTACGAGCAGTACTTC.